A single sample gave rise to the 18 T cell receptor beta chains below, sequenced in a study of shared clonotypes between healthy human individuals. Method: immunoSEQ multiplex PCR; TCRdb's copy keeps in-frame clones and lacks some. The sample yields roughly 500,000 clones, 79% seen once. Sequencing was carried out using PBMCs. These receptors came from a woman in her thirties or forties in good health. Some clones in this sample may be carry-over from other donors' samples.

This CDR3 is CASRGGTTESTQYF. The CDR3, as DNA: TGTGCCAGCAGGGGCGGGACTACCGAGTCTACGCAGTATTTT. V gene TRBV2 combines with J gene TRBJ2-3; 7 bases are shared with TRBD2. V gave up 6 bases and J gave up 8 bases; unmatched junction bases: 11. This CDR3 is 14 amino acids long. Germline loops: CDR1 SNHLY, CDR2 FYNNEI.

This clone was seen more than once but under ten times. The chain uses TRBV27 and TRBJ2-1; TRBD2 matches at 12 bases. The trim removed 6 bases at V and 3 bases at J, leaving 3 bases unmatched. Germline V lookup: CDR1 MNHEY, CDR2 SMNVEV (reference sequence). This CDR3 has 15 residues. For the CDR3, the DNA is TGTGCCAGCAGAACTAGCGGGAGGCTCTACAATGAGCAGTTCTTC. Amino acids: CASRTSGRLYNEQFF.

The chain is built from TRBV7-3 and TRBJ2-3; 8 bases map to TRBD2. The CDR3 spans 16 residues. J was trimmed by 0 bases and V by 2 bases; bases with no gene match: 4. The V gene's germline CDR1 is SGHTA and CDR2 FQGTGA. The CDR3 loop reads CASSLAPSGSTDTQYF. CDR3 in DNA: TGTGCCAGCAGCTTAGCCCCTAGCGGGAGCACAGATACGCAGTATTTT.

V is TRBV6-5 and J is TRBJ1-1; 7 bases fit TRBD1. The junction had 4 bases not matched to a gene; V was cut back by 0 bases and J by 3 bases. The CDR3 is made up of 15 amino acids. In germline, CDR1 is MNHEY, CDR2 SVGAGI. The CDR3 region is CASSYSPGGYTEAFF. CDR3 DNA sequence: TGTGCCAGCAGTTACTCGCCAGGGGGATACACTGAAGCTTTCTTT.

In its sample, this clone was seen once. This chain joins TRBV9 and TRBJ2-1; possible D gene TRBD1, 5 bases. The CDR3 spans 13 residues. CDR1 and CDR2 (germline): SGDLS, YYNGEE. Trimming left V 0 bases short and J 8 bases short, with 9 bases between. This chain's CDR3 is CASSVVPRDEQFF. The CDR3 nucleotides read TGTGCCAGCAGCGTAGTCCCCAGGGATGAGCAGTTCTTC. The full variable domain, completed using reference TRBV9 and TRBJ2-1, is DSGVTQTPKHLITATGQRVTLRCSPRSGDLSVYWYQQSLDQGLQFLIQYYNGEERAKGNILERFSAQQFPDLHSELNLSSLELGDSALYFCASSVVPRDEQFFGPGTRLTVL.

This chain connects TRBV5-5 to TRBJ1-2; a possible D gene is TRBD1 (5 bases). Trimming left V 0 bases short and J 4 bases short, with 13 bases between. The germline V gene encodes CDR1 SGHKS and CDR2 YYEKEE (reference sequence). This CDR3 is built from 15 residues. The CDR3 is CASSLETGAPYGYTF. The CDR3, as DNA: TGTGCCAGCAGCTTGGAAACAGGAGCCCCCTATGGCTACACCTTC.

The rearrangement links TRBV7-9 to TRBJ2-5; D unresolved. The CDR3 contains 12 residues. Deletions cut 5 bases from V and 0 bases from J, with 4 bases between. Germline values: CDR1 SEHNR, CDR2 FQNEAQ (reference sequence). The CDR3: CASSQYQETQYF. The CDR3 coding sequence is TGTGCCAGCAGCCAGTACCAAGAGACCCAGTACTTC.

CDR3 DNA: TGTGCCAGCAGTTTTTGGGGATTGGCCCTTGAAGCTTTCTTT. It is translated as CASSFWGLALEAFF. The V call is TRBV5-6, the J call TRBJ1-1; no definite D call. This CDR3 has 14 residues. Trimming took off 5 bases at V and 7 bases at J, with 18 bases between the two ends. Germline V lookup: CDR1 SGHDT, CDR2 YYEEEE.

The V gene is TRBV2, the J gene TRBJ2-1, with 9 bases lining up with TRBD2. Germline assignment: CDR1 SNHLY and CDR2 FYNNEI. V trimming: 6 bases; J trimming: 3 bases; junction bases outside the gene matches: 3. The CDR3 is 14 residues long. CDR3 amino acids: CASRLAGRYNEQFF. The CDR3 DNA follows: TGTGCCAGCAGGCTAGCGGGACGCTACAATGAGCAGTTCTTC. Together with reference TRBV2 and TRBJ2-1, the CDR3 gives the full variable domain: EPEVTQTPSHQVTQMGQEVILRCVPISNHLYFYWYRQILGQKVEFLVSFYNNEISEKSEIFDDQFSVERPDGSNFTLKIRSTKLEDSAMYFCASRLAGRYNEQFFGPGTRLTVL.

This clone was found once. The gene calls are TRBV28 and TRBJ2-1; TRBD1 agrees at 8 bases. CDR1 is MDHEN, CDR2 SYDVKM, per germline. CDR3 length: 15 residues. With V trimmed by 6 bases and J by 4 bases, 8 bases remained unmatched. In DNA, the CDR3 is TGTGCCAGCAGCCACAACAGGGGGGCATACAATGAGCAGTTCTTC. Its protein is CASSHNRGAYNEQFF.

J is TRBJ2-7 and V is TRBV2; D may be TRBD1 or TRBD2 (5 bases each). The CDR3 is made up of 13 amino acids. From germline, CDR1 is SNHLY and CDR2 FYNNEI. With 4 bases removed from V and 2 bases from J, the gap between germline ends came to 9 bases. CDR3 DNA: TGTGCCAGCAGTGCTCAGGGAGCCTACGAGCAGTACTTC. Translating it yields CASSAQGAYEQYF.

The gene calls are TRBV25-1 and TRBJ2-7; D unresolved. CDR3 length equals 14 residues. V gave up 0 bases and J gave up 3 bases, with 9 bases separating them. CDR1 MGHDK and CDR2 SYGVNS come from the germline V gene. DNA for the CDR3: TGTGCCAGCAGTGAATACAAGGATGACTACGAGCAGTACTTC. It encodes CASSEYKDDYEQYF.

The chain joins TRBV28 to TRBJ2-5; 10 bases are a match to TRBD2. The germline CDR1 and CDR2 sequences are MDHEN and SYDVKM. This CDR3 has 14 residues. Trimming cost V 7 bases and J 5 bases; bases outside gene matches: 7. In DNA form, the CDR3 reads TGTGCCAGCAACCCTAGCGGGGGCGGGGAGACCCAGTACTTC. Residues: CASNPSGGGETQYF.

V gene TRBV9 combines with J gene TRBJ2-3, with 9 nucleotides matching TRBD2. Germline V CDR1 and CDR2: SGDLS, YYNGEE. There are 18 residues in the CDR3. The J segment lost 1 base and the V segment lost 0 bases, leaving 9 bases of the junction unmatched. The CDR3 loop reads CASSVAFGAGGRTDTQYF. As DNA, the CDR3 is TGTGCCAGCAGCGTAGCTTTCGGAGCGGGAGGTCGCACAGATACGCAGTATTTT. The whole variable domain, remainder taken from reference TRBV9 and TRBJ2-3, is DSGVTQTPKHLITATGQRVTLRCSPRSGDLSVYWYQQSLDQGLQFLIQYYNGEERAKGNILERFSAQQFPDLHSELNLSSLELGDSALYFCASSVAFGAGGRTDTQYFGPGTRLTVL.

The chain links TRBV7-9 to TRBJ1-4, with 7 nucleotides matching TRBD1. Germline CDR1 is SEHNR and CDR2 is FQNEAQ (reference sequence). The J segment lost 8 bases and the V segment lost 0 bases, leaving 6 bases of the junction unmatched. The CDR3 runs to 15 residues. CDR3: CASSLAGGRGEKLFF. CDR3 nucleotide sequence: TGTGCCAGCAGCTTAGCAGGGGGCCGGGGGGAAAAACTGTTTTTT.

This chain joins TRBV14 and TRBJ2-7; D unclear. The V gene lost 0 bases and the J gene lost 2 bases, with 11 bases spanning the gap. Germline CDR1 and CDR2: SGHDN and FVKESK. This CDR3 has 15 amino acids. The CDR3 protein is CASSQEGGPAYEQYF. Written as DNA, the CDR3 is TGTGCCAGCAGCCAAGAGGGCGGACCTGCCTACGAGCAGTACTTC. Using reference TRBV14 and TRBJ2-7 for the parts outside the CDR3, the full variable domain is EAGVTQFPSHSVIEKGQTVTLRCDPISGHDNLYWYRRVMGKEIKFLLHFVKESKQDESGMPNNRFLAERTGGTYSTLKVQPAELEDSGVYFCASSQEGGPAYEQYFGPGTRLTVT.

On this clone itself: Additional DNA sequences in this sample encode the identical CDR3. V gene TRBV20-1 combines with J gene TRBJ2-1, with no clear D. The CDR3 totals 10 residues. Looked up from germline, CDR1 is DFQATT and CDR2 is SNEGSKA (reference sequence). V was shortened by 6 bases and J by 7 bases, with 7 bases between the two germline ends. CDR3 nucleotide sequence: TGCAGTGCCCCCTTAAATGAGCAGTTCTTC. As protein: CSAPLNEQFF.

The chain is built from TRBV5-6 and TRBJ1-1; TRBD1 agrees at 9 bases. CDR1 and CDR2 from the germline V gene are SGHDT and YYEEEE. V shed 0 bases and J 5 bases; nucleotides not matched to a gene: 5. The CDR3 has 15 amino acids. CDR3 in amino acids: CASSLADRGGTEAFF. The CDR3 nucleotides read TGTGCCAGCAGCTTGGCTGACAGGGGGGGAACTGAAGCTTTCTTT.